The TCR beta chain under discussion was sequenced for a study of blood T cell repertoires in COVID-19 (dated by TCRdb to the early 2020s). With respect to the entire study: Collaborator samples came from the United States, Italy and Spain and covered acute and convalescent phases of COVID-19. The material from the prospective study consisted of cDNA or gDNA derived from T cells, B-cell-depleted T cells, or PBMCs. Deeply sampled blood TCRbeta repertoires from subjects exposed to, actively infected with, or recovered from COVID-19 were included in the dataset. The repertoires were released in a freely available public database intended as a resource for research on the immune response to SARS-CoV-2. The samples were drawn from the first 160 participants of the ongoing ImmuneRACE study and from 1,254 subjects provided by 6 global collaborators. The sample metadata nearly always contained a de-identified subject ID, COVID-19 status, age in years and sex. Where available, HLA class I and class II types were taken from metadata supplied by the sample provider and were not determined by assay-based typing.

CDR1 and CDR2 are read off the germline V gene as SGHTA and FQGTGA. The CDR3 measures 15 amino acids from cysteine to phenylalanine. Kept here is only the CDR3 DNA, which spans 45 bases and is read in frame from base 1. Trimming accounts for 5 bases at V and 7 bases at J, while the number of junction bases matched to no gene is 13. Collaborating institutions collected whole blood in K2EDTA tubes following their own protocols. Collaborator samples were shipped for TCRbeta analysis as frozen whole blood, isolated PBMCs, or DNA extracted from either sample type. The immunoSEQ Assay, a bias-controlled multiplex PCR, was used to amplify TCRbeta CDR3 regions from genomic DNA. The source study handled its data this way. The number of nucleated cells in each sample was estimated from the amplification of reference gene primers within the assay. Sequence reads were collapsed and filtered to measure the absolute abundance of every unique TCRbeta CDR3 rearrangement. For each sample, productive Simpson clonality was calculated as the square root of Simpson's diversity index across productive rearrangements. TCRdb took over this immuneACCESS table, retaining in-frame rearrangements with V and J assigned. Such tables are incomplete; in checked studies, under half of the missing clones stem from an unresolved V gene, and the remainder is unexplained. Clone size and the V and J calls come from that table; the DNA yielded D and trimming. The sample table shows tens of thousands of clones, and about 90% are seen once. The ten biggest clones cover nearly 45% of the sample.

What the study reported, not specific to this receptor: How much clinical and demographic metadata was included differed by source and by participant, and the metadata was provided uncurated.

Points on this clone: Its antigen is currently not known. Base qualities are not at hand, and no much larger clone is one base apart.

Sequenced input: peripheral blood. This TCR came from a human donor in a cohort sampled during active COVID-19. The sequence joins TRBV7-3 to TRBJ2-5, with 7 middle bases fitting TRBD1. The CDR3 loop reads CASSAQQGNLGTQYF. The DNA sequence is given as TGTGCCAGCAGCGCCCAACAGGGGAATCTTGGGACCCAGTACTTC.